These 22 T cell receptor beta chains originate from one sample sequenced in a study of T-cell memory formation after mild COVID-19. TCRdb independently ran MiXCR on the 5' RACE reads; one entry per CDR3 protein. The sample has roughly 160,000 distinct CDR3 sequences; 10% to 15% are singletons. The sequencing sample was made of PBMCs or a T cell subset sorted from them (not recorded which). Receptor source: a man younger than 35 who had mild COVID-19 (a few samples of this study predate the infection). Cell type and time point are not known.

V is TRBV20-1 and J is TRBJ1-1; TRBD1 might be the D (6 bases). The germline gives CDR1 DFQATT, CDR2 SNEGSKA (reference sequence). The CDR3 extends over 17 amino acids. Between the trimmed V and J ends, which lost 6 bases and 2 bases, there was a span of 25 bases. The CDR3 is CSARGPDSDFINTEAFF. CDR3 nucleotides: TGCAGTGCGCGTGGTCCGGACAGCGACTTCATAAACACTGAAGCTTTCTTT.

This chain uses TRBV12-3 or TRBV12-4 with TRBJ1-6; 8 bases map to TRBD1. With V trimmed by 3 bases and J by 0 bases, 4 bases remained unmatched. The CDR3 is 17 amino acids. The CDR3 spells CASSFPGGPSYNSPLHF. The CDR3 DNA reads TGTGCCAGCAGTTTCCCAGGGGGCCCCTCCTATAATTCACCCCTCCACTTT.

This rearrangement joins TRBV20-1 to TRBJ2-3; D possibly uses TRBD1 or TRBD2 (6 bases each). The germline gives CDR1 DFQATT, CDR2 SNEGSKA (reference sequence). CDR3 length: 15 amino acids. Trimming took 0 bases from V and 3 from J, leaving 13 bases between them. For the CDR3, the DNA is TGCAGTGCTAGAGATCCGACTAGGGGGACAGATACGCAGTATTTT. Residues: CSARDPTRGTDTQYF.

Comments on this clonotype: At one of its ends the junction is not consistent with the germline gene, which may arise from a read error. This chain uses TRBV7-9 with TRBJ1-1; 7 nucleotides match TRBD1. Germline assignment: CDR1 SEHNR and CDR2 FQNEAQ (reference sequence). The CDR3 has 15 residues. The CDR3 protein is CARSAPGQWDTEAFF. The CDR3, as DNA: TGTGCCCGCAGTGCTCCGGGACAGTGGGACACTGAAGCTTTCTTT.

The V and J genes are TRBV6-5 and TRBJ1-4; 9 bases match TRBD1. The V and J ends lost 2 bases and 4 bases, in that order; junction bases with no gene match: 2. Germline assignment: CDR1 MNHEY and CDR2 SVGAGI. The CDR3 is 15 residues long. The CDR3 protein is CASSYLGQGNEKLFF. The CDR3 nucleotides are TGTGCCAGCAGTTACCTGGGACAGGGTAATGAAAAACTGTTTTTT.

In this sample, this clonotype turned up many times. V usage is TRBV7-2 and J usage is TRBJ2-2, with TRBD2 matching over 15 bases. CDR1 is SGHTA and CDR2 is FQGNSA in the germline V gene. This CDR3 is 19 amino acids long. V lost 5 bases and J lost 0; bases outside the gene matches: 7. The CDR3 region is CASSPWTSGGAANTGELFF. The CDR3 bases are TGTGCCAGCAGCCCCTGGACTAGCGGGGGGGCCGCGAACACCGGGGAGCTGTTTTTT.

This clonotype was counted between two and nine times. The CDR3 is CASRGQGSYEQYV. The CDR3 DNA sequence: TGTGCCAGCAGGGGACAGGGGTCCTACGAGCAGTACGTC. The chain employs TRBV11-2 and TRBJ2-7; 10 bases map to TRBD1. The germline V gene encodes CDR1 SGHAT and CDR2 FQNNGV. The trim removed 6 bases at V and 1 base at J, leaving 0 bases unmatched. CDR3 length: 13 residues.

This clonotype was observed a few times. Here the CDR3 DNA reads TGTGCCAGCAGTGATAGGTTGGATGAGCAGTTCTTC. The encoded protein is CASSDRLDEQFF. V is TRBV25-1 and J is TRBJ2-1, with no clear D. Germline V gives CDR1 MGHDK, CDR2 SYGVNS. Trimming stripped 3 bases from V and 8 bases from J, with 8 bases between. The CDR3 consists of 12 residues.

For the CDR3, the DNA is TGTGCCAGCAGCCGCGGCCTTTCAGGGGTTGCTTTCTTT. Amino acids: CASSRGLSGVAFF. The V call is TRBV5-6, the J call TRBJ1-1; a possible D gene is TRBD1 (6 bases). The CDR3 extends over 13 amino acids. Trimming left V 4 bases short and J 11 bases short, with 18 bases between. Germline V CDR1 and CDR2: SGHDT, YYEEEE.

This chain links TRBV5-8 with TRBJ2-3; 7 bases match TRBD1. The junction had 5 bases not matched to a gene; V was cut back by 4 bases and J by 9 bases. From germline, CDR1 is SGHTS and CDR2 YDEGEE. There are 12 residues in the CDR3. The CDR3 region has the DNA TGTGCCAGCAGCAATACAGGGGAAACGCAGTATTTT. Translation: CASSNTGETQYF.

This clonotype was recorded many times. CDR3 sequence reads: CASSYGGQETQYF. The CDR3, as DNA: TGTGCCAGCAGCTACGGGGGTCAAGAGACCCAGTACTTC. The chain carries TRBV3-1 and TRBJ2-5, with D possibly TRBD2 on 6 matching bases. V lost 5 bases and J lost 2, with 9 bases in between. There are 13 residues in the CDR3. In germline, CDR1 is LGHDT, CDR2 YNNKEL (reference sequence).

This clonotype was counted only a few times. V is TRBV4-1 and J is TRBJ2-7, with TRBD1 matching 7 bases. V was pared by 3 bases and J by 6 bases, with 5 bases of the junction left unmatched. The germline V gene encodes CDR1 MGHRA and CDR2 YSYEKL. The CDR3 loop spans 13 amino acids. CDR3 sequence: CASSQTTGLEQYV. DNA for the CDR3: TGCGCCAGCAGCCAGACGACAGGGCTCGAGCAGTACGTC.

V gene TRBV11-1 combines with J gene TRBJ2-5; 10 bases match TRBD1. Germline V lookup: CDR1 SGHAT, CDR2 FQDESV (reference sequence). Germline trimming cut 3 bases from V and 0 bases from J; bases unmatched to any gene: 7. This CDR3 has 17 residues. DNA of the CDR3: TGTGCCAGCAGCTTTCGTCCGGGACAGGGGTACCAAGAGACCCAGTACTTC. Its translation: CASSFRPGQGYQETQYF.

This clonotype has just a few counts. J is TRBJ2-7 and V is TRBV5-1, with D possibly being TRBD1 (6 bases). Germline V gene sequence: CDR1 SGHRS, CDR2 YFSETQ. The CDR3 totals 13 residues. Trimming took 4 bases from V and 3 from J, leaving 11 bases between them. The CDR3 sequence is CASSGGRFYEQYF. CDR3 DNA: TGCGCCAGCAGCGGGGGCAGATTCTACGAGCAGTACTTC.

This chain joins TRBV29-1 and TRBJ2-7; D possibly corresponds to TRBD2 (6 bases). This CDR3 is built from 14 residues. CDR1 is SQVTM, CDR2 ANQGSEA, per germline. The V gene lost 3 bases and the J gene lost 1 base, with 13 bases spanning the gap. The CDR3 reads CSVEEGLGSYEQYF. As DNA, the CDR3 is TGCAGCGTTGAGGAGGGGCTGGGATCCTACGAGCAGTACTTC.

J is TRBJ2-5 and V is TRBV18, with a possible D match to TRBD2 (5 bases). Per germline, CDR1 KGHSH and CDR2 LQKENI. Trimming left V 2 bases short and J 6 bases short, with 7 bases between. The CDR3 length is 12 residues. The CDR3: CASSPSGKTQYF. In DNA form, the CDR3 reads TGTGCCAGCTCACCATCGGGGAAGACCCAGTACTTC.

The genes are TRBV4-1 and TRBJ2-4; 7 positions agree with TRBD2. The V gene's germline CDR1 is MGHRA and CDR2 YSYEKL. The J segment lost 1 base and the V segment lost 3 bases, leaving 3 bases of the junction unmatched. The CDR3 runs 15 residues. The CDR3 DNA sequence: TGCGCCAGCAGCCAGGACGGGGGGGCCAAAAACATTCAGTACTTC. Translation gives CASSQDGGAKNIQYF.

The gene calls are TRBV11-2 and TRBJ1-2, with D perhaps TRBD1 (6 bases). There are 15 residues in the CDR3. The V gene's germline CDR1 is SGHAT and CDR2 FQNNGV. Trimming cost V 5 bases and J 7 bases, with 20 bases left between them. CDR3 in amino acids: CASSAKHGGRAGYTF. CDR3 sequence (DNA): TGTGCCAGCAGCGCAAAGCATGGGGGGCGTGCTGGCTACACCTTC.

In its sample, this clonotype was seen many times. J is TRBJ2-7 and V is TRBV18; 7 bases fit TRBD1. This CDR3 is 14 amino acids long. In germline, CDR1 is KGHSH, CDR2 LQKENI. V trimming: 3 bases; J trimming: 2 bases; junction bases outside the gene matches: 4. CDR3 region: CASSPGQRAYEQYF. The CDR3 DNA reads as TGTGCCAGCTCACCGGGACAGAGGGCCTACGAGCAGTACTTC. Based on the CDR3 plus reference TRBV18 and TRBJ2-7, the full variable domain is NAGVMQNPRHLVRRRGQEARLRCSPMKGHSHVYWYRQLPEEGLKFMVYLQKENIIDESGMPKERFSAEFPKEGPSILRIQQVVRGDSAAYFCASSPGQRAYEQYFGPGTRLTVT.

This clonotype was found a few times. This chain connects TRBV6-1 to TRBJ2-7; D may be TRBD2 (5 bases). The CDR3 totals 13 residues. With 1 base removed from V and 9 bases from J, the gap between germline ends came to 13 bases. Per germline, CDR1 MNHNS and CDR2 SASEGT. CDR3 sequence reads: CASSEGRHPVQYV. The CDR3 DNA reads TGTGCCAGCAGTGAAGGGAGGCATCCAGTGCAGTACGTC.

This clonotype has just a few counts. The limits of the CDR3 on the DNA are not certain, so only TCRdb's listed CDR3 is given. V is TRBV11-3 and J is TRBJ2-2; the table's D call, TRBD1, was not checked against the DNA. In germline, CDR1 is SGHNT, CDR2 YENEEA. Counting both end residues, the CDR3 totals 19 amino acids. CDR3 in amino acids: CASSKSTAGTRRTPGSCFF.

This clonotype has more than one count but fewer than ten. CDR3 sequence reads: CSVGQTYNEQFF. The DNA for the CDR3 is TGCAGCGTTGGACAAACCTACAATGAGCAGTTCTTC. The rearrangement uses TRBV29-1 and TRBJ2-1; D is unresolved. This CDR3 has 12 residues. The germline V gene has CDR1 SQVTM and CDR2 ANQGSEA. Trimming removed 4 bases at V and 2 bases at J, with 6 bases between.